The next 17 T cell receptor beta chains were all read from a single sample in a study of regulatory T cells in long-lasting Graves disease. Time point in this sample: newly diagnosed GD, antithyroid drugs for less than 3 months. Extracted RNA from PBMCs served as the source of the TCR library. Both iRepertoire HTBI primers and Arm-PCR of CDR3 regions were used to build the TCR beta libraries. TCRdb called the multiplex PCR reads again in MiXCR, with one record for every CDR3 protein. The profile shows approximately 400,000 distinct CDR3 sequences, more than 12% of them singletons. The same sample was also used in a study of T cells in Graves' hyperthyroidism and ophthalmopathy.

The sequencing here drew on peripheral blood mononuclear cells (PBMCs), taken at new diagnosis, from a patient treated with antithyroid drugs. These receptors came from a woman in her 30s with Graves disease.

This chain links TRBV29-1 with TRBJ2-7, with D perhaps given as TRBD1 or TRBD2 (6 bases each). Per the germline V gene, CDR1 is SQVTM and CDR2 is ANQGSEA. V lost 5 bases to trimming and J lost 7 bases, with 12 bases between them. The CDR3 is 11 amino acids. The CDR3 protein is CSVRRGEEQYF. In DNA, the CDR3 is TGCAGCGTTCGAAGGGGGGAGGAGCAGTACTTC.

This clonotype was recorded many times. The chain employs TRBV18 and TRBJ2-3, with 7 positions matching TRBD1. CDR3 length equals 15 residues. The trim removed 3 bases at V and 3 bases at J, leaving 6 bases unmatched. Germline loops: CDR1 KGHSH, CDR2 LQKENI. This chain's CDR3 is CASSPNRGTTDTQYF. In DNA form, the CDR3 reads TGTGCCAGCTCACCCAACAGGGGTACGACAGATACGCAGTATTTT.

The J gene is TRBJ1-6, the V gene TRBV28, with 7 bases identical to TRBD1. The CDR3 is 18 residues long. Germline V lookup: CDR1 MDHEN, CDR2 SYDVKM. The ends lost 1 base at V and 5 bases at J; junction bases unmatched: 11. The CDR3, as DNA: TGTGCCAGCAGTTTATACCCAACCGGGACAGAGAATAATTCACCCCTCCACTTT. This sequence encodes CASSLYPTGTENNSPLHF. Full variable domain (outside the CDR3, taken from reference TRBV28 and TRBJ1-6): DVKVTQSSRYLVKRTGEKVFLECVQDMDHENMFWYRQDPGLGLRLIYFSYDVKMKEKGDIPEGYSVSREKKERFSLILESASTNQTSMYLCASSLYPTGTENNSPLHFGNGTRLTVT.

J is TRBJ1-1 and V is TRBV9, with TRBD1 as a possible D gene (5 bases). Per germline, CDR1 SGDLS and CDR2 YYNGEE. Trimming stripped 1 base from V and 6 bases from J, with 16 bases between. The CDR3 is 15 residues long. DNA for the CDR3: TGTGCCAGCAGCGTATCGTTGGGGGAAGGATCTGAAGCTTTCTTT. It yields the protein CASSVSLGEGSEAFF.

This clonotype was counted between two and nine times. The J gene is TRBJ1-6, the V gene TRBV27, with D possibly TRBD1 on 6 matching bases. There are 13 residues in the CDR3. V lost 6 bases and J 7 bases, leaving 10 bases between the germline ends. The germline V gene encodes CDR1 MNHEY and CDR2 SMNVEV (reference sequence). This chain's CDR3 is CASSTGTNSPLHF. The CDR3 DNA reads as TGTGCCAGCAGCACAGGGACCAATTCACCCCTCCACTTT.

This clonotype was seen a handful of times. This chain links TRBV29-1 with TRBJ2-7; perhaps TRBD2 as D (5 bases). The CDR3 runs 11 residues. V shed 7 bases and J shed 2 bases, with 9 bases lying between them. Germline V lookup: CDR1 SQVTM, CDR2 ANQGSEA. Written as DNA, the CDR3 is TGCAGCGCCACGGGGACCTACGAGCAGTACTTC. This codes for CSATGTYEQYF.

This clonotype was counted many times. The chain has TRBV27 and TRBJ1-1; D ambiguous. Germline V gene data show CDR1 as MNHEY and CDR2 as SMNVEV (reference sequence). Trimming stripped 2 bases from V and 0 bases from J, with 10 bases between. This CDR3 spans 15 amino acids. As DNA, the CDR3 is TGTGCCAGCAGTTTACTACAGAAAATGAACACTGAAGCTTTCTTT. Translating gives CASSLLQKMNTEAFF.

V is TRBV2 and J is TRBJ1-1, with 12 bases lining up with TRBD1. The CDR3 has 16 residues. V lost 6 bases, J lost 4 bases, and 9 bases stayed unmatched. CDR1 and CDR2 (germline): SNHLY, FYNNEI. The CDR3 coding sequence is TGTGCCAGCAGAACCGGGACAGGGGGCGCGGGCACTGAAGCTTTCTTT. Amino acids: CASRTGTGGAGTEAFF.

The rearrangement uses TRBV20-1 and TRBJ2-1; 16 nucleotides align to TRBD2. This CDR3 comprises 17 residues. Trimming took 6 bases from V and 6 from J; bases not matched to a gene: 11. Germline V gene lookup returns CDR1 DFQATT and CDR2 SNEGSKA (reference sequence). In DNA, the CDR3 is TGCAGTGCGGGGACTAGCGGGAGGGCCGCAGGGCCCAATGAGCAGTTCTTC. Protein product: CSAGTSGRAAGPNEQFF.

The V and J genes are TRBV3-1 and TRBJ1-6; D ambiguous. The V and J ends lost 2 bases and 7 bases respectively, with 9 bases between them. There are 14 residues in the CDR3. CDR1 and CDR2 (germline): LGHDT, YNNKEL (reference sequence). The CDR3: CASSQSSGNSPLHF. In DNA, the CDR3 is TGTGCCAGCAGCCAAAGTTCTGGGAATTCACCCCTCCACTTT.

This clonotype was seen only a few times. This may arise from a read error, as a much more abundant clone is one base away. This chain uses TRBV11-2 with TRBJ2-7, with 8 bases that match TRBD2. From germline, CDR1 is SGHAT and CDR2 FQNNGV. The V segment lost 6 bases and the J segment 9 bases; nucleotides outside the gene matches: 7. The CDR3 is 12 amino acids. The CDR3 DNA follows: TGTGCCAGCAGACGGGGACTAGGCGGGCAGTACTTC. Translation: CASRRGLGGQYF.

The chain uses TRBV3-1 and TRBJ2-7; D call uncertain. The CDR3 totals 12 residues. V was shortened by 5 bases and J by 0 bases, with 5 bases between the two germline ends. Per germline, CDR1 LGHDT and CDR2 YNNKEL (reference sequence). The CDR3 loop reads CASSIFSYEQYF. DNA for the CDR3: TGTGCCAGCAGCATTTTCTCCTACGAGCAGTACTTC.

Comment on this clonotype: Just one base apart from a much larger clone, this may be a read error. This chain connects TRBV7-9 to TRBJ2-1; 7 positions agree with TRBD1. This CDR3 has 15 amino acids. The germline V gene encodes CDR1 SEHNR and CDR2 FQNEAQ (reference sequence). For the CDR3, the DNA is TGTGTCAGCAGCTTAAGACAGGGAACCTACAATGAGCAGTTCTTC. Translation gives CVSSLRQGTYNEQFF.

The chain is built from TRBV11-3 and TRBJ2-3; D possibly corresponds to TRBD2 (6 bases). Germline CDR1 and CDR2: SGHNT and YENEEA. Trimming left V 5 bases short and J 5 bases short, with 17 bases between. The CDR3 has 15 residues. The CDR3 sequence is CASSTRDGEVDTQYF. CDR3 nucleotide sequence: TGTGCCAGCAGCACCCGGGACGGGGAGGTAGATACGCAGTATTTT.

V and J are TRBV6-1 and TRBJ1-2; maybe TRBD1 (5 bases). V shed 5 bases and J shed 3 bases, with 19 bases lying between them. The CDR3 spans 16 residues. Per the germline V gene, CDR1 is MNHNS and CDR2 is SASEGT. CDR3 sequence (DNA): TGTGCCAGCAGTCAAGGCCGGGACGGAGATTACTATGGCTACACCTTC. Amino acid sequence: CASSQGRDGDYYGYTF.

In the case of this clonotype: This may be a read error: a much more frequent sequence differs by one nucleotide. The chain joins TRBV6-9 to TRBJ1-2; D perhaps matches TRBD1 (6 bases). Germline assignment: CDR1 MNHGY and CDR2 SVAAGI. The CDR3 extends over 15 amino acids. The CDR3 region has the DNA TGTGCCAGCGGTTACTCCCTACAGGGAGGGTATGGCTACACCTTC. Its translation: CASGYSLQGGYGYTF.

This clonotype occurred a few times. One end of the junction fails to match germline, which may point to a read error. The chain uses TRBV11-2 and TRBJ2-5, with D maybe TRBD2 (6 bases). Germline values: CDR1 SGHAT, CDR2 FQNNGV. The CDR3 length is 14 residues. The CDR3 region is CASSLRWGEEAQYF. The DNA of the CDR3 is TGTGCCAGCAGCTTAAGGTGGGGGGAAGAGGCCCAGTACTTC.